The rows below give T cell receptor beta chains drawn from one sample of a study of cytomegalovirus exposure and HLA in healthy donors. Sequencing was performed with immunoSEQ multiplex PCR; in TCRdb, only in-frame clones are kept and a portion is missing. The table shows approximately 160,000 clones, with over 75% occurring only once. Sequencing was done on a sample of PBMCs. The receptors were gathered from a man aged 25 to 40 in good health and CMV-seropositive. The CDR3 runs from the conserved cysteine through the conserved F or W. The D gene is left open where the match is weak. Expanded clones are given a class, and other clones once, few, many or no size at all.

V gene: TRBV7-6
D gene: TRBD1
clone size: NA
J gene: TRBJ2-3
CDR3 DNA: TGTGCCAGCAGCTCAACTCAGGGGGCAGCAGATACGCAGTATTTT
CDR3 protein: CASSSTQGAADTQYF

V gene: TRBV5-1
D gene: NA
clone size: NA
J gene: TRBJ2-7
CDR3 DNA: TGCGCCAGCAGTCGAGGGTGGCAGAGAGGCCCCCACGAGCAGTACTTC
CDR3 protein: CASSRGWQRGPHEQYF

V gene: TRBV5-1
D gene: TRBD1
clone size: NA
J gene: TRBJ1-5
CDR3 DNA: TGCGCCAGCAGCTTGGATGCGACAGGGGGCAATCAGCCCCAGCATTTT
CDR3 protein: CASSLDATGGNQPQHF

V gene: TRBV15
D gene: TRBD2
clone size: once
J gene: TRBJ2-7
CDR3 DNA: TGTGCCACCAGCAGAGATCGGAGCGGGAGAGTCGCGCAGTACTTC
CDR3 protein: CATSRDRSGRVAQYF

V gene: TRBV20-1
D gene: NA
clone size: few
J gene: TRBJ2-1
CDR3 DNA: TGCAGTGCGGAGGGCGGGAATGAGCAGTTCTTC
CDR3 protein: CSAEGGNEQFF

V gene: TRBV6-6
D gene: TRBD2
clone size: NA
J gene: TRBJ2-7
CDR3 DNA: TGTGCCAGCAGTTACTCCTCGGGAGGAACCTACGAGCAGTACTTC
CDR3 protein: CASSYSSGGTYEQYF

V gene: TRBV5-1
D gene: TRBD1
clone size: NA
J gene: TRBJ1-2
CDR3 DNA: TGCGCCAGCAGCCCGGGGACAGGGAACTATGGCTACACCTTC
CDR3 protein: CASSPGTGNYGYTF

V gene: TRBV7-8
D gene: TRBD2
clone size: NA
J gene: TRBJ2-1
CDR3 DNA: TGTGCCAGCAGCTACGTCGTATCTGCGGGAGTGAATGAGCAGTTCTTC
CDR3 protein: CASSYVVSAGVNEQFF

V gene: TRBV9
D gene: TRBD2
clone size: NA
J gene: TRBJ2-2
CDR3 DNA: TGTGCCAGCAGCGTAGGTCCCGGACTAGCCGCCACCGGGGAGCTGTTTTTT
CDR3 protein: CASSVGPGLAATGELFF

V gene: TRBV29-1
D gene: TRBD2
clone size: NA
J gene: TRBJ2-3
CDR3 DNA: TGCAGCGCCCGGACTAGCGGAGGCACAGATACGCAGTATTTT
CDR3 protein: CSARTSGGTDTQYF

V gene: TRBV11-2
D gene: NA
clone size: NA
J gene: TRBJ2-5
CDR3 DNA: TGTGCCAGCAGCTCCCGGACACGCAGCCAAGAGACCCAGTACTTC
CDR3 protein: CASSSRTRSQETQYF

V gene: TRBV28
D gene: TRBD1
clone size: NA
J gene: TRBJ2-7
CDR3 DNA: TGTGCCAGCAGTTTGACCGGGACAGCGTCCTACGAGCAGTACTTC
CDR3 protein: CASSLTGTASYEQYF

V gene: TRBV6-6
D gene: NA
clone size: NA
J gene: TRBJ2-7
CDR3 DNA: TGTGCCAGCAGAGGCCAGGGGTTCTACTCCTACGAGCAGTACTTC
CDR3 protein: CASRGQGFYSYEQYF

V gene: TRBV29-1
D gene: TRBD1
clone size: NA
J gene: TRBJ1-1
CDR3 DNA: TGCAGCGCTACAAAGCCCGGGACAGGGTTCATCTCTGAAGCTTTCTTT
CDR3 protein: CSATKPGTGFISEAFF

V gene: TRBV4-3
D gene: NA
clone size: few
J gene: TRBJ2-3
CDR3 DNA: TGCGCCAGCAGCACCCACCGGACAGAGCCCACAGATACGCAGTATTTT
CDR3 protein: CASSTHRTEPTDTQYF

V gene: TRBV28
D gene: NA
clone size: NA
J gene: TRBJ1-1
CDR3 DNA: TGTGCCAGCGTAGCGGGCACTGAAGCTTTCTTT
CDR3 protein: CASVAGTEAFF

V gene: TRBV6-5
D gene: NA
clone size: NA
J gene: TRBJ1-4
CDR3 DNA: TGTGCCAGCAGTTACTCACCAGGGAGGGAAAAACTGTTTTTT
CDR3 protein: CASSYSPGREKLFF

V gene: TRBV5-4
D gene: NA
clone size: NA
J gene: TRBJ2-5
CDR3 DNA: TGTGCCAGCAGCCGTAAAGGGGTTACTGAGACCCAGTACTTC
CDR3 protein: CASSRKGVTETQYF

V gene: TRBV7-8
D gene: NA
clone size: NA
J gene: TRBJ1-5
CDR3 DNA: TGTGCCAGCAGCACTGGGCCCCTCCCCAATCAGCCCCAGCATTTT
CDR3 protein: CASSTGPLPNQPQHF

V gene: TRBV6-4
D gene: NA
clone size: few
J gene: TRBJ2-1
CDR3 DNA: TGTGCCAGCAGTGTTGGGGGCGGCTCCTACAATGAGCAGTTCTTC
CDR3 protein: CASSVGGGSYNEQFF

V gene: TRBV5-3
D gene: TRBD1
clone size: few
J gene: TRBJ2-4
CDR3 DNA: TGTGCCAGAAGCAACGGACAGGGGGCAAATTATGACATTCAGTACTTC
CDR3 protein: CARSNGQGANYDIQYF

V gene: TRBV5-4
D gene: TRBD2
clone size: NA
J gene: TRBJ2-7
CDR3 DNA: TGTGCCAGTAGCTTTACACTAGCGGGGAGCAGGTACGAGCAGTACTTC
CDR3 protein: CASSFTLAGSRYEQYF

V gene: TRBV27
D gene: TRBD2
clone size: NA
J gene: TRBJ2-7
CDR3 DNA: TGTGCCAGCAGTCGGGAGGGTTGGGGGGCCCCGATCTACGAGCAGTACTTC
CDR3 protein: CASSREGWGAPIYEQYF

V gene: TRBV7-9
D gene: NA
clone size: NA
J gene: TRBJ2-2
CDR3 DNA: TGTGCCAGCAGCTTGGCTGTCAGGGGTACTGGGGAGCTGTTTTTT
CDR3 protein: CASSLAVRGTGELFF

V gene: TRBV7-8
D gene: TRBD1
clone size: NA
J gene: TRBJ1-1
CDR3 DNA: TGTGCCAGCAGCACCGGACAGGGGATGACTGAAGCTTTCTTT
CDR3 protein: CASSTGQGMTEAFF

V gene: TRBV6-5
D gene: TRBD1
clone size: NA
J gene: TRBJ2-7
CDR3 DNA: TGTGCCAGCAGGACAGGGAACTACTACGAGCAGTACTTC
CDR3 protein: CASRTGNYYEQYF

V gene: TRBV5-5
D gene: TRBD2
clone size: few
J gene: TRBJ2-7
CDR3 DNA: TGTGCCAGCAGCTCGCCCAGCGGGGCTTCCTACGAGCAGTACTTC
CDR3 protein: CASSSPSGASYEQYF

V gene: TRBV5-1
D gene: TRBD1
clone size: NA
J gene: TRBJ2-5
CDR3 DNA: TGCGCCAGCAGCTTGAGGACAGGCCTAGAGACCCAGTACTTC
CDR3 protein: CASSLRTGLETQYF

V gene: TRBV5-6
D gene: NA
clone size: NA
J gene: TRBJ2-5
CDR3 DNA: TGTGCCAGCAGCTTAAGTATCGAGGGAGAGTTAATTCCGGAGACCCAGTACTTC
CDR3 protein: CASSLSIEGELIPETQYF

V gene: TRBV25-1
D gene: TRBD2
clone size: NA
J gene: TRBJ2-3
CDR3 DNA: TGTGCCAGCAGTGAAGGACTAGAATTCACAGATACGCAGTATTTT
CDR3 protein: CASSEGLEFTDTQYF

V gene: TRBV28
D gene: TRBD1
clone size: few
J gene: TRBJ1-5
CDR3 DNA: TGTGCCAGCAGCCCCGGGACAGGGAGATTCAGCCCCCAGCATTTT
CDR3 protein: CASSPGTGRFSPQHF

V gene: TRBV6-6
D gene: NA
clone size: NA
J gene: TRBJ1-6
CDR3 DNA: TGTGCCAGCAGGGGGAGGAATTCACCCCTCCACTTT
CDR3 protein: CASRGRNSPLHF

V gene: TRBV7-2
D gene: NA
clone size: NA
J gene: TRBJ2-5
CDR3 DNA: TGTGCCAGCAGGAGGTCTAGCGTACCGGGGGAGACCCAGTACTTC
CDR3 protein: CASRRSSVPGETQYF

V gene: TRBV5-1
D gene: NA
clone size: NA
J gene: TRBJ2-1
CDR3 DNA: TGCGCCAGCAGCTTACGGGGGAAAGTCACCTACAATGAGCAGTTCTTC
CDR3 protein: CASSLRGKVTYNEQFF

V gene: TRBV30
D gene: NA
clone size: NA
J gene: TRBJ2-5
CDR3 DNA: TGTGCCTGGAGTGTGCAGAATCATTACCAAGAGACCCAGTACTTC
CDR3 protein: CAWSVQNHYQETQYF

V gene: TRBV29-1
D gene: NA
clone size: NA
J gene: TRBJ1-1
CDR3 DNA: TGCAGCGTTGAAAGAGCGGGGACGGTGAACACTGAAGCTTTCTTT
CDR3 protein: CSVERAGTVNTEAFF

V gene: TRBV12-2
D gene: NA
clone size: NA
J gene: TRBJ1-5
CDR3 DNA: TGTGCAAGTCACAACGTCCGTTACAGGTCCAATCAGCCCCAGCATTTT
CDR3 protein: CASHNVRYRSNQPQHF

V gene: TRBV6-1
D gene: NA
clone size: NA
J gene: TRBJ1-3
CDR3 DNA: TGTGCCAGCAGTGAATTGGACAGTCCGGGAAACACCATATATTTT
CDR3 protein: CASSELDSPGNTIYF

V gene: TRBV29-1
D gene: NA
clone size: NA
J gene: TRBJ1-5
CDR3 DNA: TGCAGCGTTGGTGAGGGTGTGGACCAGCCCCAGCATTTT
CDR3 protein: CSVGEGVDQPQHF

V gene: TRBV28
D gene: NA
clone size: once
J gene: TRBJ2-5
CDR3 DNA: TGTGCCAGCAGCGACTCTCCTCCCGGGATTAGCCAAGAGACCCAGTACTTC
CDR3 protein: CASSDSPPGISQETQYF

V gene: TRBV5-6
D gene: TRBD1
clone size: NA
J gene: TRBJ1-2
CDR3 DNA: TGTGCCAGCAGCTTGGAACCGACAGGGGGATACGGCTACACCTTC
CDR3 protein: CASSLEPTGGYGYTF

V gene: TRBV30
D gene: NA
clone size: once
J gene: TRBJ1-5
CDR3 DNA: TGTGCCTGGAGTAAGGGAGGAAGTAGCAATCAGCCCCAGCATTTT
CDR3 protein: CAWSKGGSSNQPQHF

V gene: TRBV27
D gene: NA
clone size: few
J gene: TRBJ2-1
CDR3 DNA: TGTGCCAGCAGGGTAACTAGGGCGTCCTACAATGAGCAGTTCTTC
CDR3 protein: CASRVTRASYNEQFF

V gene: TRBV9
D gene: NA
clone size: NA
J gene: TRBJ1-1
CDR3 DNA: TGTGCCAGCAGTGGGGGCGGAATGAACACTGAAGCTTTCTTT
CDR3 protein: CASSGGGMNTEAFF

V gene: TRBV10-3
D gene: TRBD2
clone size: NA
J gene: TRBJ2-2
CDR3 DNA: TGTGCCATCAACGAAGGGACTAGCCCGGACACCGGGGAGCTGTTTTTT
CDR3 protein: CAINEGTSPDTGELFF

V gene: TRBV6-6
D gene: TRBD1
clone size: NA
J gene: TRBJ1-2
CDR3 DNA: TGTGCCAGCAGGGGGACAGGCGGCATCTATGGCTACACCTTC
CDR3 protein: CASRGTGGIYGYTF

V gene: TRBV28
D gene: TRBD1
clone size: NA
J gene: TRBJ1-1
CDR3 DNA: TGTGCCAGCAGTTCGGCCGGGACAGGGGATTTGGTCACTGAAGCTTTCTTT
CDR3 protein: CASSSAGTGDLVTEAFF

V gene: TRBV9
D gene: TRBD1
clone size: NA
J gene: TRBJ1-2
CDR3 DNA: TGTGCCAGCAGCGTATCCCGGGGACAGCGCCCCTATGGCTACACCTTC
CDR3 protein: CASSVSRGQRPYGYTF

V gene: TRBV6-1
D gene: NA
clone size: NA
J gene: TRBJ2-2
CDR3 DNA: TGTGCCAGCAGTGGCAGGGTTAACACCGGGGAGCTGTTTTTT
CDR3 protein: CASSGRVNTGELFF

V gene: TRBV10-2
D gene: NA
clone size: NA
J gene: TRBJ2-2
CDR3 DNA: TGCGCCAGCAGTATGGTGAGGGACACCGGGGAGCTGTTTTTT
CDR3 protein: CASSMVRDTGELFF

V gene: TRBV6-6
D gene: TRBD1
clone size: NA
J gene: TRBJ2-7
CDR3 DNA: TGTGCCAGCAGTCGCGGGACAGGGTCCTCTTACGAGCAGTACTTC
CDR3 protein: CASSRGTGSSYEQYF

V gene: TRBV15
D gene: NA
clone size: NA
J gene: TRBJ2-3
CDR3 DNA: TGTGCCACCAGCGGGCTACTCAAGGCAGATACGCAGTATTTT
CDR3 protein: CATSGLLKADTQYF

V gene: TRBV6-5
D gene: TRBD1
clone size: NA
J gene: TRBJ1-1
CDR3 DNA: TGTGCCAGCAGGTCACTCGGGACAGGGAGGACTGAAGCTTTCTTT
CDR3 protein: CASRSLGTGRTEAFF

V gene: TRBV27
D gene: TRBD2
clone size: NA
J gene: TRBJ2-2
CDR3 DNA: TGTGCCAGCGGTTGGACGGGAGGGCCTGGGGACACCGGGGAGCTGTTTTTT
CDR3 protein: CASGWTGGPGDTGELFF

V gene: TRBV15
D gene: NA
clone size: NA
J gene: TRBJ2-5
CDR3 DNA: TGTACCACCAGCAGACCAGGACACCTATGGGAGACCCAGTACTTC
CDR3 protein: CTTSRPGHLWETQYF

V gene: TRBV28
D gene: NA
clone size: NA
J gene: TRBJ2-1
CDR3 DNA: TGTGCCAGCAGTTTTAGGGGGGAGCAGTTCTTC
CDR3 protein: CASSFRGEQFF

V gene: TRBV6-5
D gene: NA
clone size: NA
J gene: TRBJ2-7
CDR3 DNA: TGTGCCAGCAGTGCCCCCCCAGGATACGAGCAGTACTTC
CDR3 protein: CASSAPPGYEQYF

V gene: TRBV28
D gene: NA
clone size: NA
J gene: TRBJ1-2
CDR3 DNA: TGTGCCAGCAGTCGCCTTGGGGGGACTAACTATGGCTACACCTTC
CDR3 protein: CASSRLGGTNYGYTF

V gene: TRBV7-4
D gene: NA
clone size: NA
J gene: TRBJ2-7
CDR3 DNA: TGTGCCAGCAGCTGGGCTCCCTACGAGCAGTACTTC
CDR3 protein: CASSWAPYEQYF